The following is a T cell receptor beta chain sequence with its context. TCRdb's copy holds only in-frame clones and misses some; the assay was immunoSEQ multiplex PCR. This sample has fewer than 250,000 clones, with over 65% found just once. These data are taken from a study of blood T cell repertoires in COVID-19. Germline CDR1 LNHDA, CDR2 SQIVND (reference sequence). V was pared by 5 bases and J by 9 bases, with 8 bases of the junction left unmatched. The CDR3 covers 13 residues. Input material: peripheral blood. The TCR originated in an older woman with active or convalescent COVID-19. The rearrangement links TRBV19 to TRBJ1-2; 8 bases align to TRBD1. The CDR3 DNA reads TGTGCCAGTAGTTTCGACAGGGGCGCAAGCTACACCTTC. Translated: CASSFDRGASYTF.